Shown below are 22 T cell receptor beta chains from a single sample sequenced in a study of a mutant IDH1 vaccine in newly diagnosed glioma. These receptors are not linked to any known antigen. Produced via immunoSEQ multiplex PCR; TCRdb's table is partial and in-frame only. This table holds some 50,000 clones, approximately 92% found once. Time point: week 35, safety follow-up. Vaccination used 300 ug of mutant IDH1 20-mer peptide per dose, with topical imiquimod. The material sequenced was PBMCs, taken from a glioma patient whose treatment included an IDH1 peptide vaccine. The receptors were gathered from a man aged 45 to 65 with glioma.

This clone was counted once. The CDR3 loop is CASSQDPPGRYSNQPQHF. The CDR3 region has the DNA TGCGCCAGCAGCCAAGACCCCCCCGGACGTTATAGCAATCAGCCCCAGCATTTT. V is TRBV4-1 and J is TRBJ1-5; no clear D. From germline, CDR1 is MGHRA and CDR2 YSYEKL. The CDR3 is 18 residues long. Deletions cut 0 bases from V and 0 bases from J, with 15 bases between.

This sequence joins TRBV5-4 and TRBJ1-2, with D perhaps matching TRBD1 (5 bases). V shed 0 bases and J shed 2 bases, with 14 bases lying between them. Germline V gene lookup returns CDR1 SGHNT and CDR2 YYREEE (reference sequence). There are 16 residues in the CDR3. CDR3: CASSLGGSGTNYGYTF. As DNA, the CDR3 is TGTGCCAGCAGCTTGGGGGGTAGTGGGACCAACTATGGCTACACCTTC.

The genes are TRBV7-2 and TRBJ2-1, with D unresolved. The CDR3 spans 11 residues. Germline loops: CDR1 SGHTA, CDR2 FQGNSA. The ends were cut back, 4 bases at V and 9 bases at J, with 7 bases in the middle. In DNA, the CDR3 is TGTGCCAGCAGCTACCAGATTGAGCAGTTCTTC. Translated, it gives CASSYQIEQFF.

The rearrangement uses TRBV6-1 and TRBJ2-1, with TRBD1 as a possible D gene (6 bases). The V gene's germline CDR1 is MNHNS and CDR2 SASEGT. Trimming cost V 1 base and J 6 bases, with 10 bases left between them. CDR3 length: 14 residues. Here the CDR3 reads CASSEGEGGNEQFF. The CDR3, as DNA: TGTGCCAGCAGTGAAGGGGAAGGGGGCAATGAGCAGTTCTTC.

This sequence joins TRBV6-6 and TRBJ2-3, with a tentative D call TRBD1 (6 bases). V lost 6 bases and J lost 7, with 14 bases in between. Germline CDR1 MNHNY, CDR2 SVGAGI (reference sequence). The CDR3 runs 13 residues. DNA for the CDR3: TGTGCCAGCAGATATCAACAGGGCAATACGCAGTATTTT. Protein product: CASRYQQGNTQYF.

J is TRBJ2-1 and V is TRBV14; unclear D gene. V dropped 1 base and J dropped 6 bases, with 7 bases sitting between them. Germline values: CDR1 SGHDN, CDR2 FVKESK. The CDR3 spans 13 residues. As DNA, the CDR3 is TGTGCCAGCAGCCAAGTAGGGTCCAATGAGCAGTTCTTC. Translation gives CASSQVGSNEQFF.

Written as DNA, the CDR3 is TGTGCCAGCAGTGAATTCGGAGGGCAAGAGACCCAGTACTTC. Encoded protein: CASSEFGGQETQYF. The chain combines TRBV25-1 with TRBJ2-5, with TRBD2 as a possible D gene (6 bases). The V end was cut by 1 base, the J end by 2 bases, with 8 bases between. CDR3 size: 14 residues. CDR1 MGHDK and CDR2 SYGVNS come from the germline V gene.

The V and J genes are TRBV2 and TRBJ2-5, with a tentative D call TRBD1 (6 bases). CDR3 length equals 14 residues. Looked up from germline, CDR1 is SNHLY and CDR2 is FYNNEI. Trimming pared 5 bases from V and 1 base from J, leaving 11 bases between. CDR3 DNA: TGTGCCAGCAGTTCCGGACAGTTCCAAGAGACCCAGTACTTC. Its protein product is CASSSGQFQETQYF.

The V and J genes are TRBV28 and TRBJ1-1; 7 bases agree with TRBD1. The junction had 14 bases not matched to a gene; V was cut back by 10 bases and J by 0 bases. The germline V gene has CDR1 MDHEN and CDR2 SYDVKM. This CDR3 has 16 amino acids. The CDR3 region is CATVQTGTALNTEAFF. The CDR3 nucleotides read TGTGCCACTGTCCAGACGGGGACAGCCTTGAACACTGAAGCTTTCTTT.

The chain uses TRBV11-2 and TRBJ2-7; D may match TRBD1 or TRBD2 (5 bases each). The V gene lost 1 base and the J gene lost 2 bases, with 15 bases spanning the gap. This CDR3 has 16 amino acids. Germline V gene sequence: CDR1 SGHAT, CDR2 FQNNGV. Written as DNA, the CDR3 is TGTGCCAGCAGCTTAGGGGCTTCCGGGACCCCCTACGAGCAGTACTTC. It yields the protein CASSLGASGTPYEQYF.

The gene calls are TRBV19 and TRBJ2-7, with no clear D. The V end lost 6 bases, the J end lost 1 base, and 10 bases lay between the germline ends. This CDR3 has 13 residues. Germline CDR1 LNHDA, CDR2 SQIVND (reference sequence). The DNA of the CDR3 is TGTGCCAGTAGCGGGCCCTATTCCTACGAGCAGTACTTC. Amino acid sequence: CASSGPYSYEQYF.

This chain uses TRBV4-3 with TRBJ2-5; 10 bases are a match to TRBD1. With the DNA end fitting TRBJ2-7 better, the J assignment may be wrong. Germline CDR1 reads LGHNA; CDR2 reads YSLEER. There are 14 residues in the CDR3. CDR3 sequence reads: CASSHLRDRGEQYF. The CDR3, as DNA: TGCGCCAGCAGCCACCTCCGGGACAGGGGCGAGCAGTACTTC.

The V call is TRBV19, the J call TRBJ1-5, with TRBD1 matching over 7 bases. With 6 bases clipped from V and 2 bases from J, the junction kept 7 bases outside the gene matches. The CDR3 sequence is 15 residues long. Germline-derived CDR1 and CDR2 are LNHDA and SQIVND (reference sequence). The CDR3 region has the DNA TGTGCCAGTAGAATCAGGGGGTTCGGCAATCAGCCCCAGCATTTT. It specifies CASRIRGFGNQPQHF.

The J gene is TRBJ1-1, the V gene TRBV27, with 8 bases identical to TRBD1. V shed 6 bases and J 4 bases; nucleotides not matched to a gene: 4. The CDR3 is 13 amino acids. Germline-derived CDR1 and CDR2 are MNHEY and SMNVEV (reference sequence). CDR3: CASSNTGGTEAFF. The CDR3 region has the DNA TGTGCCAGCAGCAATACAGGGGGCACTGAAGCTTTCTTT.

This chain links TRBV7-9 with TRBJ2-1; 9 bases are a match to TRBD1. The CDR3 runs to 14 residues. Germline lookup yields CDR1 SEHNR and CDR2 FQNEAQ (reference sequence). With V trimmed by 8 bases and J by 8 bases, 10 bases remained unmatched. CDR3 in amino acids: CASLTGQGYDEQFF. For the CDR3, the DNA is TGTGCCAGCCTCACCGGACAGGGGTATGATGAGCAGTTCTTC.

V usage is TRBV30 and J usage is TRBJ2-7; D is uncertain. Germline CDR1 is GTSNPN and CDR2 is SVGIG (reference sequence). Trimming took off 0 bases at V and 6 bases at J, with 9 bases between the two ends. There are 12 residues in the CDR3. CDR3 region: CAWSVYPSEQYF. For the CDR3, the DNA is TGTGCCTGGAGTGTATACCCAAGCGAGCAGTACTTC.

The J gene is TRBJ2-5, the V gene TRBV5-1; 11 bases fit TRBD1. Germline CDR1 SGHRS, CDR2 YFSETQ. This CDR3 has 14 residues. V shed 6 bases and J 3 bases; nucleotides not matched to a gene: 4. CDR3 nucleotides: TGCGCCAGCACCGGGACAGGGGGGAAAGAGACCCAGTACTTC. Translating it yields CASTGTGGKETQYF.

This sequence joins TRBV6-4 and TRBJ1-1; 9 bases fit TRBD1. The V gene end was trimmed by 0 bases and the J gene end by 1 base; junction bases not matched to a gene: 0. The CDR3 totals 15 residues. Looked up from germline, CDR1 is MRHNA and CDR2 is SNTAGT. The CDR3 here is CASSDSTGGNTEAFF. DNA of the CDR3: TGTGCCAGCAGTGACTCGACAGGGGGGAACACTGAAGCTTTCTTT.

This chain uses TRBV29-1 with TRBJ2-2; 8 bases map to TRBD2. Germline CDR1 SQVTM, CDR2 ANQGSEA. With 5 bases clipped from V and 6 bases from J, the junction kept 8 bases outside the gene matches. The CDR3 sequence is 14 residues long. The DNA for the CDR3 is TGCAGCGTTCAAGCGGGAGTAACCTCCGGGGAGCTGTTTTTT. Protein product: CSVQAGVTSGELFF.

The chain employs TRBV10-2 and TRBJ2-1; 8 nucleotides align to TRBD1. Germline CDR1 reads WSHSY; CDR2 reads SAAADI. V lost 4 bases, J lost 3 bases, and 11 bases stayed unmatched. There are 17 residues in the CDR3. The CDR3 reads CASSAWTGKGLYNEQFF. Here the CDR3 DNA reads TGCGCCAGCAGTGCCTGGACAGGGAAGGGGCTCTACAATGAGCAGTTCTTC.

The chain combines TRBV6-5 with TRBJ1-5, with D perhaps matching TRBD1 (6 bases). CDR1 is MNHEY and CDR2 is SVGAGI in the germline V gene. Trimming removed 6 bases at V and 6 bases at J, with 18 bases between. The length of the CDR3 is 15 residues. For the CDR3, the DNA is TGTGCCAGCAGCTCTAGGGGGACAACCGGTCAGCCCCAGCATTTT. Its protein product is CASSSRGTTGQPQHF.

A remark on this clone: An end of the junction does not agree with germline; a read error may underlie this. The rearrangement links TRBV7-9 to TRBJ2-5, with TRBD2 matching 7 bases. CDR1 and CDR2 from the germline V gene are SEHNR and FQNEAQ (reference sequence). The CDR3 is 13 amino acids. The CDR3 is CASSLTSQGTQYF. The DNA for the CDR3 is TGTGCCAGCAGCTTGACTAGCCAAGGGACCCAGTACTTC.